Below, 5 T cell receptor beta chains from the same sample are listed, as sequenced in a study of shared clonotypes between healthy human individuals. Naive CD8 cells were CD45RO-negative, positively selected for CCR7, excluding terminally differentiated effector memory CD45RA+ cells. The assay was immunoSEQ multiplex PCR, and TCRdb's table has in-frame clones only and misses some. The table records about 2,200,000 clones, about 92% of them present only once. Sequenced: naive CD8+ T cells from PBMCs. The receptor set was obtained from a man younger than 35 in good health. Some clones in this sample may be carry-over from other donors' samples.

The chain is built from TRBV9 and TRBJ2-1, with D perhaps TRBD1 (6 bases). The CDR3 covers 15 residues. The V gene lost 0 bases and the J gene lost 7 bases, with 14 bases spanning the gap. Germline loops: CDR1 SGDLS, CDR2 YYNGEE. The CDR3 reads CASSVGGRFGNEQFF. In nucleotides, the CDR3 is TGTGCCAGCAGCGTAGGGGGGCGTTTTGGGAATGAGCAGTTCTTC.

On this clone itself: The same CDR3 is also encoded by other DNA sequences in this sample. The rearrangement uses TRBV7-9 and TRBJ2-7; D not certain. Trimming removed 3 bases at V and 3 bases at J, with 3 bases between. CDR3 length equals 11 residues. Germline V CDR1 and CDR2: SEHNR, FQNEAQ (reference sequence). The DNA for the CDR3 is TGTGCCAGCAGCTTCCTCTACGAGCAGTACTTC. Its translation: CASSFLYEQYF.

This sequence joins TRBV28 and TRBJ2-1; TRBD1 matches 11 bases. Germline assignment: CDR1 MDHEN and CDR2 SYDVKM. The CDR3 is made up of 15 amino acids. V trimming: 6 bases; J trimming: 8 bases; junction bases outside the gene matches: 9. CDR3 bases: TGTGCCAGCAGAACCGGGACAGGGGGAAGCGATGAGCAGTTCTTC. This encodes CASRTGTGGSDEQFF. Combining the CDR3 with reference TRBV28 and TRBJ2-1 gives the whole variable domain DVKVTQSSRYLVKRTGEKVFLECVQDMDHENMFWYRQDPGLGLRLIYFSYDVKMKEKGDIPEGYSVSREKKERFSLILESASTNQTSMYLCASRTGTGGSDEQFFGPGTRLTVL.

The chain has TRBV27 and TRBJ2-4; 7 positions agree with TRBD1. This CDR3 has 12 residues. Germline V gene data show CDR1 as MNHEY and CDR2 as SMNVEV (reference sequence). V dropped 6 bases and J dropped 9; count of bases not matched to a gene: 5. The CDR3 nucleotides are TGTGCCAGCAGGACAGGGTTGGGCATTCAGTACTTC. Amino acid sequence: CASRTGLGIQYF.

The chain links TRBV6-1 to TRBJ2-3; the D gene is possibly TRBD1 (5 bases). The CDR3 covers 13 residues. The V end lost 6 bases, the J end lost 4 bases, and 11 bases lay between the germline ends. The germline CDR1 and CDR2 sequences are MNHNS and SASEGT. The CDR3 here is CASSVLGPDTQYF. CDR3 in DNA: TGTGCCAGCAGCGTGTTGGGGCCAGATACGCAGTATTTT.